The text below deals with one T cell receptor (beta chain). After removal of 4 bases from V and 3 bases from J, the junction contained 4 bases not matched to a gene. Germline-derived CDR1 and CDR2 are SGHVS and FNYEAQ. The CDR3 contains 16 residues. The data were taken from a study of blood T cell repertoires in COVID-19. Study-wide context: COVID-19 samples, acute and convalescent, were from the United States, Italy and Spain.

Source study methods: Using reference gene primer amplification, nucleated cell counts were estimated. Profiling relied on immunoSEQ multiplex PCR, and the TCRdb table lists in-frame clones only, not all of them. D and trimming come from the DNA, and the V and J calls and clone size come from that table. This table holds under 300,000 clones, approximately 85% found once. This chain uses TRBV7-6 with TRBJ2-2, with 11 bases matching TRBD1. The receptor's source is a woman under 40 with acute or convalescent COVID-19. Sequenced: peripheral blood. CDR3 bases: TGTGCCAGCAGCTACCGGACAGGGGGCTACACCGGGGAGCTGTTTTTT. Encoded protein: CASSYRTGGYTGELFF.